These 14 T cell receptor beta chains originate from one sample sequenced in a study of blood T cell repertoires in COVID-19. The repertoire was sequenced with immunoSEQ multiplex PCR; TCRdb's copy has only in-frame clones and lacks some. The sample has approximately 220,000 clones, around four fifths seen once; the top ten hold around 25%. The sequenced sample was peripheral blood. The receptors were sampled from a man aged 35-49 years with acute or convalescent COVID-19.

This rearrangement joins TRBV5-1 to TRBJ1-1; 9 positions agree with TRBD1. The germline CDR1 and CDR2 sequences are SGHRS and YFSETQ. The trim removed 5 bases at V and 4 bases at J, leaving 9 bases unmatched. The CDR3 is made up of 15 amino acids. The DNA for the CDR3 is TGCGCCAGCAGTCTGGGACAGGGAGTCTTCACTGAAGCTTTCTTT. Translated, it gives CASSLGQGVFTEAFF.

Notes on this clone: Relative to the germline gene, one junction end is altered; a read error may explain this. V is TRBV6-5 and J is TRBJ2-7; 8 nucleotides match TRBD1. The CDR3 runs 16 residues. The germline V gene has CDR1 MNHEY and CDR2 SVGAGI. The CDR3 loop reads CASSSQAGTGSFEQYF. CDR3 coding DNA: TGTGCCAGCAGTTCCCAAGCCGGGACAGGTTCCTTCGAGCAGTACTTC.

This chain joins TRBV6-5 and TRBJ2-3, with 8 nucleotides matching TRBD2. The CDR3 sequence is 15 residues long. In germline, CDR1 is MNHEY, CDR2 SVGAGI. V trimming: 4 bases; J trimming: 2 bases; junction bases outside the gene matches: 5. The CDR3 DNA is TGTGCCAGCAGTTCTCCGGGACTAGACACAGATACGCAGTATTTT. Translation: CASSSPGLDTDTQYF.

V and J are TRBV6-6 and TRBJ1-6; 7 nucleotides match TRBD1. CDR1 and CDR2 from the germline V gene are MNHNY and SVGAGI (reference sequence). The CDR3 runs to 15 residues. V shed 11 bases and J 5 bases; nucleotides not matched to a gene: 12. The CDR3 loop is CASNSPGTDNSPLHF. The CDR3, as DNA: TGTGCCTCGAACTCTCCCGGGACAGATAATTCACCCCTCCACTTT.

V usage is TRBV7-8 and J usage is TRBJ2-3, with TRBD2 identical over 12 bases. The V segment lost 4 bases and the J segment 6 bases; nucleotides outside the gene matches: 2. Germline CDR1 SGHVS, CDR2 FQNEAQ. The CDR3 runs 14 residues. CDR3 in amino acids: CASSSLAGGDTQYF. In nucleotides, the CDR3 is TGTGCCAGCAGCTCGCTAGCGGGAGGGGATACGCAGTATTTT.

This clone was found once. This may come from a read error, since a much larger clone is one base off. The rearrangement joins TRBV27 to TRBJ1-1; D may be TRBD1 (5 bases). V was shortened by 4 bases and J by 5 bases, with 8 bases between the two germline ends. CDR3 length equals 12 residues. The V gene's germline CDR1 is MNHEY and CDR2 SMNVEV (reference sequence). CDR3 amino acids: CASSYGGTEAFF. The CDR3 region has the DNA TGTGCCAGCAGTTACGGGGGGACTGAAGCTTTCTTT.

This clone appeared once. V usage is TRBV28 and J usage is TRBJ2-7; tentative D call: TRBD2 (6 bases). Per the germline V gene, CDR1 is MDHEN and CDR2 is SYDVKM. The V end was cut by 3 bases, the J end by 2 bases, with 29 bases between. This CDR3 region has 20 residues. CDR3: CASSFPLTTQGTQNPYEQYF. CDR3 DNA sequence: TGTGCCAGCAGTTTTCCCTTAACCACACAAGGGACTCAGAACCCCTACGAGCAGTACTTC.

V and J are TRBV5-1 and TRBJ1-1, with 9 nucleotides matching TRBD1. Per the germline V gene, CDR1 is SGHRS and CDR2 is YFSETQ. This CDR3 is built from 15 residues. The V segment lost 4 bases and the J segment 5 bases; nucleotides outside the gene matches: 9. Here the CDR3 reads CASSMRTGEGTEAFF. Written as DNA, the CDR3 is TGCGCCAGCAGCATGAGGACAGGGGAAGGAACTGAAGCTTTCTTT.

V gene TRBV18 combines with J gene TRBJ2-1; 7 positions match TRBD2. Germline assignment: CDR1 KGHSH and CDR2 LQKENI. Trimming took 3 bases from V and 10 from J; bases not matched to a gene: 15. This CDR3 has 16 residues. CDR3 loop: CASSPIGGGRAIEQFF. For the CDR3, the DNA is TGTGCCAGCTCACCTATCGGTGGAGGGAGGGCAATAGAGCAGTTCTTC.

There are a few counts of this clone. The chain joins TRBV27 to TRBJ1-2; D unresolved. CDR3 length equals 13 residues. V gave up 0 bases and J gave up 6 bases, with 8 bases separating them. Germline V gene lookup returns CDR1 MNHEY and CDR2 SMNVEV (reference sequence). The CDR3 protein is CASSLSIEDGYTF. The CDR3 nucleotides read TGTGCCAGCAGTTTATCGATCGAGGATGGCTACACCTTC.

The DNA of the CDR3 is TGTGCCAGCAGTTCCCTGAGCTCCTACAATGAGCAGTTCTTC. Translating it yields CASSSLSSYNEQFF. This chain uses TRBV3-1 (or the pseudogene TRBV3-2) with TRBJ2-1; D not certain. CDR3 length: 14 amino acids. From germline, CDR1 is LGHDT and CDR2 YNNKEL (reference sequence). V shed 6 bases and J shed 0 bases, with 9 bases lying between them.

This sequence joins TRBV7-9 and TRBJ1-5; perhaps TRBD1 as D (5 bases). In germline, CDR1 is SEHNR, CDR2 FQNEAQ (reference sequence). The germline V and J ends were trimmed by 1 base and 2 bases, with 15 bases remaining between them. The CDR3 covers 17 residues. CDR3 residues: CASSLGDRGWGNQPQHF. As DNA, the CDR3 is TGTGCCAGCAGCTTAGGTGACAGAGGCTGGGGCAATCAGCCCCAGCATTTT.

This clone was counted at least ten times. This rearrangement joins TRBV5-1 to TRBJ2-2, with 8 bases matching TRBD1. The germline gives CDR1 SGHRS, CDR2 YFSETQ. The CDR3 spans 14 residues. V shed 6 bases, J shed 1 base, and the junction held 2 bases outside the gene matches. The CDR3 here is CASTGTGNTGELFF. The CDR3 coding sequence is TGCGCCAGCACCGGGACAGGGAACACCGGGGAGCTGTTTTTT.

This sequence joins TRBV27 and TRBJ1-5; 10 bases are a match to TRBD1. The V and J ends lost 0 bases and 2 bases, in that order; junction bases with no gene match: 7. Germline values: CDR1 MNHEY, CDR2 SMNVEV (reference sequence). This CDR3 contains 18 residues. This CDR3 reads CASSLSKRQGAGNQPQHF. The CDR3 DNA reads TGTGCCAGCAGTTTATCGAAAAGACAGGGGGCAGGCAATCAGCCCCAGCATTTT.